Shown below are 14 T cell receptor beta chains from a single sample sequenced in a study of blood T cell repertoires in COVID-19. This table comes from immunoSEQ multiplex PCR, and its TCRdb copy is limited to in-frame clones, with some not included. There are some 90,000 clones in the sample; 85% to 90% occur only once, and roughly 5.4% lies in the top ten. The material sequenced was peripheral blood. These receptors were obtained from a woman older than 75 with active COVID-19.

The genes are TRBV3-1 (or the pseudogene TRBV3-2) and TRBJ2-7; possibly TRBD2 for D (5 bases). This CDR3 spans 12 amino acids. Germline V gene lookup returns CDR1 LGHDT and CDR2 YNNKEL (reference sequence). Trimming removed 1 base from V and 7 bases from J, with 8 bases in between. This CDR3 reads CASSQVASEQYF. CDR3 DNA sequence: TGTGCCAGCAGCCAAGTAGCGAGTGAGCAGTACTTC.

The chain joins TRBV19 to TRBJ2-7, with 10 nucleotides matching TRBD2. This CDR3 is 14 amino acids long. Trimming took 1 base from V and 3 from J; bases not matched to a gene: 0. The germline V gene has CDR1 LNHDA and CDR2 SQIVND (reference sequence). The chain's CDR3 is CASSIGLAGYEQYF. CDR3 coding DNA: TGTGCCAGTAGTATAGGACTAGCGGGCTACGAGCAGTACTTC.

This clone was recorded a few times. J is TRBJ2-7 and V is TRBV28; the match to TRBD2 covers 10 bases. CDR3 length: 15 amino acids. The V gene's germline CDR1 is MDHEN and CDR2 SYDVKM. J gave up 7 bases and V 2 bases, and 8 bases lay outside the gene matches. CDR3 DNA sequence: TGTGCCAGCAGTTTAAGCTTAGCGGGAGGAAGTGAGCAGTACTTC. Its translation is CASSLSLAGGSEQYF.

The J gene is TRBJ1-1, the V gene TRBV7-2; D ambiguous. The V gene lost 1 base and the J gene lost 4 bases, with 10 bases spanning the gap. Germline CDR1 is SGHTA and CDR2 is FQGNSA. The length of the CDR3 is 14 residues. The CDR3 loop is CASSLVLSVTEAFF. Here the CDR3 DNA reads TGTGCCAGCAGCTTAGTATTATCAGTCACTGAAGCTTTCTTT.

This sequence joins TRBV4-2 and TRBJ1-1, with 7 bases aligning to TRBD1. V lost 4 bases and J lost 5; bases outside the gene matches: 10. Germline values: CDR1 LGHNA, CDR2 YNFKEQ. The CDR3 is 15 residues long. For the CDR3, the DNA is TGTGCCAGCAGCCCACGGACAGGCCTTGCAACTGAAGCTTTCTTT. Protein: CASSPRTGLATEAFF.

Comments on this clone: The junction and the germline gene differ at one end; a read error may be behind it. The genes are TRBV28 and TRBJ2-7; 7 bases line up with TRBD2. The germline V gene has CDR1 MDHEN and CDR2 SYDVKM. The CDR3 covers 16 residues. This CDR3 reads CASSLFFGAGIYAQYF. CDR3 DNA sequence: TGTGCCAGCAGTTTATTCTTTGGAGCGGGGATATACGCGCAGTACTTC.

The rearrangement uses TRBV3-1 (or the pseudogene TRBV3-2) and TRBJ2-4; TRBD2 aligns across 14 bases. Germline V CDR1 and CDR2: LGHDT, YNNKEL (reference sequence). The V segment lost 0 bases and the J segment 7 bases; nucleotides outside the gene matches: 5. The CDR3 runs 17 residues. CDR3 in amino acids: CASSQEGTSGSRNIQYF. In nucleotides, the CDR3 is TGTGCCAGCAGCCAAGAGGGGACTAGCGGGAGTAGGAACATTCAGTACTTC.

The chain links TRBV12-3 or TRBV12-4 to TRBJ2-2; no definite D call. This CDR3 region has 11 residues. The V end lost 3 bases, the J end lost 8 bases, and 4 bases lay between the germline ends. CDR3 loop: CASSLRGELFF. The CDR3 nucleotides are TGTGCCAGCAGTTTGAGGGGGGAGCTGTTTTTT.

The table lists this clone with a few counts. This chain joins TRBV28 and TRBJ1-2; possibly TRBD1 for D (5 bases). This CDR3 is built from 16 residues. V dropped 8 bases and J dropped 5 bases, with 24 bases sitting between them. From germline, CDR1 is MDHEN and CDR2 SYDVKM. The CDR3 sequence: CASQVGDSRRRYGYTF. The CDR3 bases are TGTGCCAGCCAGGTAGGGGATTCCCGCCGGCGATATGGCTACACCTTC.

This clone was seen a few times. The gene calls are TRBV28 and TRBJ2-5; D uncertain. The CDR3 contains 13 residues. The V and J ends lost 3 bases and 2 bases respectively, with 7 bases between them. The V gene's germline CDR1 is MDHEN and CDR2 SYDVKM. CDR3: CASSLSQQETQYF. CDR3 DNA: TGTGCCAGCAGTTTGTCCCAGCAAGAGACCCAGTACTTC.

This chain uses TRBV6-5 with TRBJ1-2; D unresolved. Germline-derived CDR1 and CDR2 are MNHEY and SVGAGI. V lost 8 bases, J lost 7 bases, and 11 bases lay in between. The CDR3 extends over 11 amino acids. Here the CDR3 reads CASRGVGGYTF. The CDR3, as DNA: TGTGCCAGCCGGGGAGTGGGTGGCTACACCTTC.

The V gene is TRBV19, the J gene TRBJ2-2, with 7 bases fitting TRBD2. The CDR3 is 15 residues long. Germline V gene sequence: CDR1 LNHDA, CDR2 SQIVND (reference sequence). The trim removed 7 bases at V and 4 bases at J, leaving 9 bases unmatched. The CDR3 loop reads CASTNAGVVTGELFF. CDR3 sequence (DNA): TGTGCCAGTACCAATGCGGGGGTGGTCACCGGGGAGCTGTTTTTT. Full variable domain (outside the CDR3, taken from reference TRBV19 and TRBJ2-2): DGGITQSPKYLFRKEGQNVTLSCEQNLNHDAMYWYRQDPGQGLRLIYYSQIVNDFQKGDIAEGYSVSREKKESFPLTVTSAQKNPTAFYLCASTNAGVVTGELFFGEGSRLTVL.

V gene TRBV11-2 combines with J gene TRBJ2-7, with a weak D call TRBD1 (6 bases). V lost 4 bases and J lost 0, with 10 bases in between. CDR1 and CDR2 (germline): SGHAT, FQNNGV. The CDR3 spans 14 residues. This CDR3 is CASSSYRDSYEQYF. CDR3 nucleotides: TGTGCCAGCAGCTCCTACAGGGACTCCTACGAGCAGTACTTC.

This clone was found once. CDR3 bases: TGTGCCAGCAGCTTAGTATCGGGAGGGTCTGGGGCCAACGTCCTGACTTTC. Translation: CASSLVSGGSGANVLTF. The genes are TRBV7-9 and TRBJ2-6; TRBD2 matches at 8 bases. The CDR3 has 17 residues. With V trimmed by 1 base and J by 1 base, 3 bases remained unmatched. Germline V lookup: CDR1 SEHNR, CDR2 FQNEAQ (reference sequence).